The 4 T cell receptor beta chains below all came from one sample that was sequenced in a study of cytomegalovirus exposure and HLA in healthy donors. The primer mix had 60 Vbeta and 13 Jbeta primers. Assay: immunoSEQ multiplex PCR; the TCRdb copy retains only in-frame clones and omits some. The sample includes around 160,000 clones, approximately 80% of them seen just once. The sample comprised PBMCs. These receptors all come from a woman aged 40 to 55 in good health and CMV-seropositive.

The rearrangement links TRBV15 to TRBJ2-1; D is possibly TRBD2 (6 bases). V was shortened by 0 bases and J by 0 bases, with 15 bases between the two germline ends. Germline lookup yields CDR1 LNHNV and CDR2 YYDKDF (reference sequence). This CDR3 region has 18 residues. In nucleotides, the CDR3 is TGTGCCACCAGCAGAGAGTTTGGGGGACTTAGCTCCTACAATGAGCAGTTCTTC. Translation gives CATSREFGGLSSYNEQFF.

J is TRBJ2-2 and V is TRBV4-1; TRBD1 matches at 9 bases. CDR3 length equals 17 residues. CDR1 and CDR2 from the germline V gene are MGHRA and YSYEKL. V lost 4 bases to trimming and J lost 5 bases; unmatched junction nucleotides: 11. CDR3 protein: CASSPIGGTGITGELFF. CDR3 DNA sequence: TGCGCCAGCAGCCCGATCGGTGGGACAGGGATAACCGGGGAGCTGTTTTTT.

The genes are TRBV6-5 and TRBJ2-1; 13 positions agree with TRBD2. Germline V gene lookup returns CDR1 MNHEY and CDR2 SVGAGI. The CDR3 sequence is 15 residues long. V trimming: 5 bases; J trimming: 9 bases; junction bases outside the gene matches: 7. For the CDR3, the DNA is TGTGCCAGCAGTCTTGGACTAGCGGGAGCGGGTGAGCAGTTCTTC. Protein sequence: CASSLGLAGAGEQFF.

The chain links TRBV7-9 to TRBJ2-1, with 13 bases lining up with TRBD2. CDR3 length: 18 residues. Germline V gives CDR1 SEHNR, CDR2 FQNEAQ (reference sequence). Trimming cost V 7 bases and J 8 bases; bases outside gene matches: 17. CDR3 loop: CASTRDRAGLAGADEQFF. CDR3 DNA sequence: TGTGCCAGCACGAGGGACAGGGCAGGACTAGCGGGAGCGGATGAGCAGTTCTTC.